Listed below are T cell receptor beta chains from one sample, sequenced in a study of sequential checkpoint blockade in melanoma. The assay was immunoSEQ multiplex PCR, and TCRdb's table has in-frame clones only and misses some. The sample contains fewer than 3,000 clones, about 25% of which appear only once. This material consisted of tumor tissue (inferred from file names), taken from a patient given nivolumab and ipilimumab in sequence. The receptors come from a human donor with melanoma. Each CDR3 is given with its conserved first and last residue. A D gene is named only where the DNA matches it firmly. Only part of the rows carry a size: once, few, many, or a class if the clone is expanded.

TRBJ1-1	TRBV6-8	-	-	TGTGCCAGCAGCTCCGGAGGCGGGGCTGAAGCTTTCTTT	CASSSGGGAEAFF
TRBJ1-3	TRBV19	-	-	TGTGCCAGTAGTATATCTGGAAACACCATATATTTT	CASSISGNTIYF
TRBJ1-2	TRBV11-3	-	-	TGTGCCAGCAGCCCGGGGCAGGGTGGATCCTATGGCTACACCTTC	CASSPGQGGSYGYTF
TRBJ2-7	TRBV12-5	-	-	TGTGCCAGCACCCTGGGGGAAGACTACGAGCAGTACTTC	CASTLGEDYEQYF
TRBJ1-5	TRBV11-3	few	-	TGTGCCAGCAGCTTAGGGGTTCAGGCTCGTCAGCCCCAGCATTTT	CASSLGVQARQPQHF
TRBJ2-7	TRBV9	-	TRBD1	TGTGCCAGCAGTTATTCCGACAGGGCAGCTCGCGAGCAGTACTTC	CASSYSDRAAREQYF
TRBJ1-3	TRBV6-8	medium-sized	-	TGTGCCAGCAGTTATGGGATCAGATCTGGAAACACCATATATTTT	CASSYGIRSGNTIYF
TRBJ2-3	TRBV4-1	medium-sized	-	TGCGCCAGCAGCCAAGTCGAAGATACGCAGTATTTT	CASSQVEDTQYF
TRBJ2-4	TRBV6-8	-	TRBD1	TGTGCCAGCAGGGAAACAGGGGAGAACATTCAGTACTTC	CASRETGENIQYF
TRBJ2-1	TRBV9	few	-	TGTGCCAGCAGTGAAGCGGGCCCGCTGGAGCAGTTCTTC	CASSEAGPLEQFF
TRBJ2-5	TRBV11-3	few	TRBD2	TGTGCCAGCAGCCTTAGCGGGGGGGCTATAGAGACCCAGTACTTC	CASSLSGGAIETQYF
TRBJ1-2	TRBV6-8	-	-	TGTGCCAGCAGCCCCGGCCCCGGCAAGTTTAACTATGGCTACACCTTC	CASSPGPGKFNYGYTF
TRBJ2-5	TRBV6-8	-	-	TGTGCCACCGGAAGGGGGGAGACCATTCAAGAGACCCAGTACTTC	CATGRGETIQETQYF
TRBJ1-2	TRBV6-8	-	TRBD1	TGTGCCAGCACGAGACAGGGGGATTTTATCACCTATGGCTACACCTTC	CASTRQGDFITYGYTF
TRBJ2-2	TRBV5-1	-	-	TGCGCCAGCAGCCTGACAGCGAACACCGGGGAGCTGTTTTTT	CASSLTANTGELFF
TRBJ1-6	TRBV6-8	medium-sized	-	TGTGCCAGCAGTTACGGCAGGAGGTCACCCCTCCACTTT	CASSYGRRSPLHF
TRBJ2-3	TRBV5-1	few	TRBD2	TGCGCCAGCAGCTTTAGCGGGGGGGCCCAAGATACGCAGTATTTT	CASSFSGGAQDTQYF
TRBJ2-1	TRBV12-5	-	-	TGTGCCAGCAACGTCAGGGGGGGTGAGCAGTTCTTC	CASNVRGGEQFF
TRBJ2-5	TRBV6-8	few	-	TGTGCCAGCAGTAGGGGGTCCTGGGGAGAGACCCAGTACTTC	CASSRGSWGETQYF
TRBJ2-7	TRBV6-8	medium-sized	TRBD2	TGTGCCAGCAGTTACATGCTAGCGGGGGGTTCTTACGAGCAGTACTTC	CASSYMLAGGSYEQYF
TRBJ2-2	TRBV6-7	few	-	TGTGCCAGCAGTCCCCTAGCGCAACGGAACACCGGGGAGCTGTTTTTT	CASSPLAQRNTGELFF
TRBJ1-2	TRBV5-1	-	TRBD1	TGCGCCAGCAGATACACAGGGGGTGACTATGGCTACACCTTC	CASRYTGGDYGYTF
TRBJ1-2	TRBV25-1	-	TRBD1	TGTGCCAGCAGTGAACCCGGGACAGGGGGCTATGGCTACACCTTC	CASSEPGTGGYGYTF
TRBJ1-1	TRBV14	-	-	TGTGCCAGCAGCCAAGACCCGGGCTACACTGAAGCTTTCTTT	CASSQDPGYTEAFF
TRBJ2-4	TRBV19	few	TRBD1	TGTGCCAGTAGTCCTGGATCTGCAGGGGGCAAAAACATTCAGTACTTC	CASSPGSAGGKNIQYF
TRBJ2-5	TRBV10-2	few	TRBD1	TGCGCCAGCAGACCTTCCGGGACAGGGGGTCGGGAGACCCAGTACTTC	CASRPSGTGGRETQYF
TRBJ2-3	TRBV11-3	few	-	TGTGCCAGCAGCCCCCTGACTAGCACAGATACGCAGTATTTT	CASSPLTSTDTQYF
TRBJ2-5	TRBV19	-	-	TGTGCCAGTAGTATAGCAAGAGACAGCCAAGAGACCCAGTACTTC	CASSIARDSQETQYF
TRBJ1-3	TRBV9	few	-	TGTGCCAGCAGCAGCGATCCAAACACCTCTGGAAACACCATATATTTT	CASSSDPNTSGNTIYF
TRBJ1-3	TRBV9	-	-	TGTGCCAGCAGTCCCCCCGGAAATTCTGGAAACACCATATATTTT	CASSPPGNSGNTIYF
TRBJ2-5	TRBV18	-	-	TGTGCCAGCTCACTTCCGGGGCCACAAGAGACCCAGTACTTC	CASSLPGPQETQYF
TRBJ1-5	TRBV12-5	-	-	TGTGCCAGCACTCTGGGGGGTCCGGGTCAGCCCCAGCATTTT	CASTLGGPGQPQHF
TRBJ1-1	TRBV18	-	-	TGTGCCAGCTCACCGGTGAGGGGGGGCCTGAACACTGAAGCTTTCTTT	CASSPVRGGLNTEAFF
TRBJ1-2	TRBV25-1	-	-	TGTGCCAGCAGTGAATCCCGACGGGCCGGGCCGGGCGGCTACACCTTC	CASSESRRAGPGGYTF
TRBJ1-4	TRBV7-5	few	-	TGTGCCAGCAGCTTGGAGGGACAAAGGGGGCATGAAAAACTGTTTTTT	CASSLEGQRGHEKLFF
TRBJ2-6	TRBV11-3	medium-sized	TRBD1	TGTGCCAGCAGCTCCTGGACAGGGTCTGGGGCCAACGTCCTGACTTTC	CASSSWTGSGANVLTF
TRBJ1-5	TRBV2	-	TRBD1	TGTGCCAGCAGAACGGACAGGGGCGGCAATCAGCCCCAGCATTTT	CASRTDRGGNQPQHF
TRBJ2-4	TRBV14	-	-	TGTGCCAGCAGCCAAGAAGGTCCCCCCAGAAACATTCAGTACTTC	CASSQEGPPRNIQYF
TRBJ2-7	TRBV29-1	-	-	TGCAGCGTTGAAGGGTCAGCCTTCTCCTACGAGCAGTACTTC	CSVEGSAFSYEQYF
TRBJ1-1	TRBV9	medium-sized	-	TGTGCCAGCATCGGCGGAAGCGGGGTCAAAGGAGCTTTCTTT	CASIGGSGVKGAFF
TRBJ1-6	TRBV5-1	-	TRBD1	TGCGCCAGCAGACAAACAGGGGGCTTTGAGTCACCCCTCCACTTT	CASRQTGGFESPLHF
TRBJ1-5	TRBV12-5	-	TRBD1	TGTGCTAGTGGTATAGGGACAGGGGAACAGCCCCAGCATTTT	CASGIGTGEQPQHF
TRBJ1-2	TRBV6-8	-	-	TGTGCCAGCAGCCCATTCTCTTTGACAGCCACAGGTCCTGGCTACACCTTC	CASSPFSLTATGPGYTF
TRBJ2-5	TRBV9	-	-	TGTGCCAGCAGCGTAGTCCTCGGGGAGACCCAGTACTTC	CASSVVLGETQYF
TRBJ2-3	TRBV10-3	-	-	TGTGCCATCAGTGAGTCGACAATCACAGATACGCAGTATTTT	CAISESTITDTQYF
TRBJ2-7	TRBV12-5	-	-	TGTGCTAGTGGTCACCAGGGTGGCGAGCAGTACTTC	CASGHQGGEQYF
TRBJ1-4	TRBV6-8	large	-	TGTGCCAGCAGCCGGTGGCCAACTAATGAAAAACTGTTTTTT	CASSRWPTNEKLFF
TRBJ1-1	TRBV11-3	-	-	TGTGCCAGCAGCCTCCCCCGCCCGTTAGGGACTGAAGCTTTCTTT	CASSLPRPLGTEAFF
TRBJ1-1	TRBV6-8	few	-	TGTGCCAGCAGTTACAACCTGAACACTGAAGCTTTCTTT	CASSYNLNTEAFF
TRBJ2-7	TRBV6-8	-	-	TGTGCCATCAGTGTCTATCCGCACGAGCAGTACTTC	CAISVYPHEQYF
TRBJ1-6	TRBV9	-	-	TGTGCCAGCAGCTTAAGGGCCGTTAATAATTCACCCCTCCACTTT	CASSLRAVNNSPLHF
TRBJ2-2	TRBV5-1	-	-	TGCGCCAGCAGCTTTACACCGAACACCGGGGAGCTGTTTTTT	CASSFTPNTGELFF